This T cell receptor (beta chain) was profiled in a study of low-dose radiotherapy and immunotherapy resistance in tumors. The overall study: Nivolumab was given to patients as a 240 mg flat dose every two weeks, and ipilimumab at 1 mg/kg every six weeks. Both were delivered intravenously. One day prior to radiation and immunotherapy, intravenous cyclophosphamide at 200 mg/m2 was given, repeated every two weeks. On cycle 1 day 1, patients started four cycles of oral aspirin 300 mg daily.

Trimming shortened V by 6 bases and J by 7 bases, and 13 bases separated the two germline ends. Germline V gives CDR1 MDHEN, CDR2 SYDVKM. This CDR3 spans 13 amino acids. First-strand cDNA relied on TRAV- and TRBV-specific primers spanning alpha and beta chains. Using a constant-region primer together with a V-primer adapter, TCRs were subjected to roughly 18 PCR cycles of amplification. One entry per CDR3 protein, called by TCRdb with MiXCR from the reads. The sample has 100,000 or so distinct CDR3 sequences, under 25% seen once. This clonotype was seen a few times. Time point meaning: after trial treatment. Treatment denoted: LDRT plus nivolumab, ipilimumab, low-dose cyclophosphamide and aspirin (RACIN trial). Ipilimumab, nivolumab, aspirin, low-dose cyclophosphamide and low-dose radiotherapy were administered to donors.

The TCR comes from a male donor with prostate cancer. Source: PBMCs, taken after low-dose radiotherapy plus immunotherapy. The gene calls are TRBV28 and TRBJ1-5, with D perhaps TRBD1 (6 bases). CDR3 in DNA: TGTGCCAGCAGGGAGATTACAGGGCAGCCCCAGCATTTT. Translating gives CASREITGQPQHF. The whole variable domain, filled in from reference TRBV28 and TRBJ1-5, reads DVKVTQSSRYLVKRTGEKVFLECVQDMDHENMFWYRQDPGLGLRLIYFSYDVKMKEKGDIPEGYSVSREKKERFSLILESASTNQTSMYLCASREITGQPQHFGDGTRLSIL.